In this sample, the clone carrying this T cell receptor (beta chain) turned up once. Germline lookup yields CDR1 MNHEY and CDR2 SVGAGI. This CDR3 is 13 amino acids long. Trimming removed 0 bases from V and 5 bases from J, with 5 bases in between. The data were taken from a study of blood T cell repertoires in COVID-19. Looking at the study overall: Samples came from the United States, Italy and Spain, spanning acute and convalescent COVID-19. From T cells, B-cell-depleted T cells, or PBMCs came the material, which was cDNA or gDNA.

Original methodology: Reference gene primer amplification yielded estimated nucleated cell counts. Sequencing used immunoSEQ multiplex PCR; TCRdb keeps in-frame clones, though not all of them. V, J and clone size were drawn from that table, and D and trimming were deduced from the DNA. The table lists 130,000 to 150,000 clones, about four fifths of them singletons. The source is an older man who had recovered from COVID-19. The V and J genes are TRBV6-5 and TRBJ1-5; no reliable D call. The sequencing input was peripheral blood. Here the CDR3 reads CASSYSRDQPQHF. The CDR3 region has the DNA TGTGCCAGCAGTTACTCTCGCGATCAGCCCCAGCATTTT.